This T cell receptor (beta chain) was sequenced in a study of blood T cell repertoires in COVID-19. At the level of the study: Spain, Italy and the United States supplied samples that represented acute and convalescent COVID-19. T cells, B-cell-depleted T cells, or PBMCs provided the cDNA or gDNA that served as material.

The length of the CDR3 is 10 residues. Germline loops: CDR1 GTSNPN, CDR2 SVGIG (reference sequence). The V gene lost 5 bases and the J gene lost 8 bases, with 9 bases spanning the gap. How the authors handled the data: Reference gene primer amplification in the assay estimated nucleated cell counts. TCRdb's table, derived via immunoSEQ multiplex PCR, lists solely in-frame clones and lacks some. The V and J calls and the clone size are those of that table, but D and trimming were determined from the DNA. The sample holds hundreds of thousands of clones, 65% to 85% seen once. The chain links TRBV30 to TRBJ1-2, with a tentative D call TRBD1 (6 bases). The source material was peripheral blood. This clonotype was obtained from a man aged 35 to 55 with acute or convalescent COVID-19. The CDR3 region has the DNA TGTGCCTGGGGGACACGGGGCTACACCTTC. Its protein is CAWGTRGYTF.